A selection of T cell receptor beta chains follows, all from one sample in a study of shared clonotypes between healthy human individuals. The method was immunoSEQ multiplex PCR; TCRdb's version includes in-frame clones alone and lacks a portion of them. The table shows 2 million to 2.5 million clones, with more than 85% occurring only once. The source material was naive CD4+ T cells from PBMCs. Receptors were obtained from a man aged 18 to 35 in good health. Some clones in this sample may be carry-over from other donors' samples. Each CDR3 is given with its conserved first and last residue. The D gene is left open where the match is weak. The size of a clone is reported for some rows only, either as once, few or many, or as a class for expanded clones.

-	TRBV10-3	TRBJ2-5	-	CAISAGQETQYF	TGTGCCATCAGTGCCGGGCAAGAGACCCAGTACTTC
-	TRBV28	TRBJ1-5	-	CASSWTGDQPQHF	TGTGCCAGCAGTTGGACGGGTGATCAGCCCCAGCATTTT
-	TRBV6-4	TRBJ2-3	-	CASRARGTDTQYF	TGTGCCAGCAGAGCCAGGGGCACAGATACGCAGTATTTT
-	TRBV7-2	TRBJ1-4	-	CASSFRWATNEKLFF	TGTGCCAGCAGCTTCCGGTGGGCAACTAATGAAAAACTGTTTTTT
-	TRBV11-2	TRBJ1-1	TRBD1	CASSSRGQGGVEAFF	TGTGCCAGCAGCTCAAGGGGACAGGGAGGTGTAGAAGCTTTCTTT
few	TRBV20-1	TRBJ1-1	TRBD1	CSADRGLRAFF	TGCAGTGCAGACAGGGGTCTGAGGGCTTTCTTT
-	TRBV7-3	TRBJ2-1	-	CASSLLNDNEQFF	TGTGCCAGCAGCTTACTGAACGACAATGAGCAGTTCTTC
-	TRBV5-1	TRBJ2-5	-	CASRGRTLQETQYF	TGCGCCAGCCGAGGTAGGACACTCCAAGAGACCCAGTACTTC
-	TRBV6-6	TRBJ2-7	-	CASSSPDSSNEQYF	TGTGCCAGCAGTTCCCCCGACAGTAGCAACGAGCAGTACTTC
-	TRBV30	TRBJ2-4	-	CAWSAGVAKNIQYF	TGTGCCTGGAGTGCAGGGGTAGCCAAAAACATTCAGTACTTC
-	TRBV5-1	TRBJ2-7	TRBD2	CASSGLAGSYEQYF	TGCGCCAGCAGCGGACTAGCGGGGTCCTACGAGCAGTACTTC
-	TRBV30	TRBJ1-4	-	CAWENEKLFF	TGTGCCTGGGAGAATGAAAAACTGTTTTTT
-	TRBV30	TRBJ1-2	-	CAWGVHYGYTF	TGTGCCTGGGGAGTACACTATGGCTACACCTTC
-	TRBV10-1	TRBJ2-3	-	CASSVVRSPPDTQYF	TGCGCCAGCAGTGTAGTCAGATCCCCCCCAGATACGCAGTATTTT
-	TRBV6-1	TRBJ2-7	TRBD1	CASNRQGAGEQYF	TGTGCCAGCAATAGACAGGGGGCGGGCGAGCAGTACTTC
-	TRBV20-1	TRBJ1-2	-	CSGGSYGYTF	TGCAGTGGAGGGTCCTATGGCTACACCTTC
-	TRBV19	TRBJ2-1	TRBD2	CASSTPGLGPGDEQFF	TGTGCCAGTAGTACGCCGGGACTAGGCCCGGGGGATGAGCAGTTCTTC
-	TRBV5-1	TRBJ1-3	-	CASSLSGPGSGNTIYF	TGCGCCAGCAGCTTGAGTGGTCCAGGGTCTGGAAACACCATATATTTT
-	TRBV15	TRBJ2-1	TRBD2	CATSRDRTSGLGEQFF	TGTGCCACCAGCAGAGATAGGACTAGCGGGCTGGGTGAGCAGTTCTTC
-	TRBV28	TRBJ1-2	-	CASRTGTSPGGYTF	TGTGCCAGCAGAACCGGGACGTCCCCCGGAGGCTACACCTTC
-	TRBV7-8	TRBJ2-1	-	CASSLKTSPSSPPKFF	TGTGCCAGCAGCTTAAAGACCTCGCCTAGCAGCCCTCCCAAGTTCTTC
-	TRBV4-2	TRBJ1-4	-	CASSQEASGVNEKLFF	TGTGCCAGCAGCCAAGAGGCGTCGGGAGTTAATGAAAAACTGTTTTTT
-	TRBV7-2	TRBJ2-5	-	CASSLGGKTQYF	TGTGCCAGCAGCTTAGGGGGGAAGACCCAGTACTTC
-	TRBV4-2	TRBJ2-6	-	CASSQVTSVVRDPSGANVLTF	TGTGCCAGCAGCCAAGTGACTTCGGTGGTCAGGGATCCCTCTGGGGCCAACGTCCTGACTTTC
-	TRBV5-1	TRBJ2-3	TRBD2	CASRAPSGSGTDTQYF	TGCGCCAGCAGAGCCCCAAGCGGGAGTGGCACAGATACGCAGTATTTT
-	TRBV6-6	TRBJ2-5	-	CASTLPALGETQYF	TGTGCCAGCACCTTACCGGCTTTAGGCGAGACCCAGTACTTC
-	TRBV18	TRBJ1-3	-	CASSPNGGASGNTIYF	TGTGCCAGCTCACCAAATGGCGGAGCCTCTGGAAACACCATATATTTT
-	TRBV7-9	TRBJ2-2	-	CAIPRGLAVNTGELFF	TGTGCCATCCCCAGGGGTCTAGCGGTGAACACCGGGGAGCTGTTTTTT
once	TRBV7-8	TRBJ1-2	-	CASSLRGINYGYTF	TGTGCCAGCAGCTTAAGGGGTATCAACTATGGCTACACCTTC
-	TRBV4-3	TRBJ2-3	-	CASSQGFTDTQYF	TGCGCCAGCAGCCAAGGGTTCACAGATACGCAGTATTTT
-	TRBV27	TRBJ1-5	-	CASSLSVWGNQPQHF	TGTGCCAGCAGTTTATCCGTCTGGGGCAATCAGCCCCAGCATTTT
-	TRBV4-3	TRBJ2-6	-	CASSLRGGSGANVLTF	TGCGCCAGCAGCTTAAGAGGCGGCTCTGGGGCCAACGTCCTGACTTTC
-	TRBV5-1	TRBJ2-7	TRBD1	CASSLKTGGVHEQYF	TGCGCCAGCAGCTTGAAGACAGGGGGGGTCCACGAGCAGTACTTC
-	TRBV7-9	TRBJ2-1	TRBD2	CASSPSLAGNYNEQFF	TGTGCCAGCAGCCCTAGCCTAGCGGGGAACTACAATGAGCAGTTCTTC
once	TRBV19	TRBJ1-4	-	CASSPGAGKDNEKLFF	TGTGCCAGTAGTCCCGGGGCCGGGAAGGATAATGAAAAACTGTTTTTT
-	TRBV5-6	TRBJ1-2	-	CASSLNRYMGYTF	TGTGCCAGCAGCTTGAACCGATATATGGGCTACACCTTC
once	TRBV2	TRBJ2-1	TRBD2	CASSVSGRELNEQFF	TGTGCCAGCAGTGTCAGTGGGCGGGAGCTGAATGAGCAGTTCTTC
-	TRBV4-1	TRBJ2-2	TRBD2	CASSQGLAGITGELFF	TGCGCCAGCAGCCAAGGGCTAGCGGGGATTACCGGGGAGCTGTTTTTT
-	TRBV12-5	TRBJ2-2	TRBD2	CASGFEGGPEGELFF	TGTGCTAGTGGTTTTGAGGGAGGGCCGGAAGGGGAGCTGTTTTTT
-	TRBV6-5	TRBJ2-3	-	CASTEAGTDTQYF	TGTGCCAGCACGGAAGCGGGCACAGATACGCAGTATTTT
-	TRBV5-4	TRBJ2-7	-	CASSRGGDPYEQYF	TGTGCCAGCTCAAGGGGGGGAGACCCCTACGAGCAGTACTTC
-	TRBV28	TRBJ1-2	-	CASSTGGSGSYGYTF	TGTGCCAGCAGCACGGGGGGGTCCGGCTCCTATGGCTACACCTTC
few	TRBV19	TRBJ1-2	-	CASRIGQHYTF	TGTGCCAGTAGAATCGGGCAACACTACACCTTC
-	TRBV5-1	TRBJ2-1	-	CASSFRQASNNEQFF	TGCGCCAGCAGCTTTAGACAGGCGTCTAACAATGAGCAGTTCTTC
-	TRBV4-1	TRBJ1-3	-	CASSQYNSGNTIYF	TGCGCCAGCAGCCAATACAACTCTGGAAACACCATATATTTT
-	TRBV30	TRBJ2-3	TRBD2	CAWSVWGLAGDTQYF	TGTGCCTGGAGTGTATGGGGACTAGCGGGAGATACGCAGTATTTT
-	TRBV19	TRBJ2-2	TRBD1	CASSGTANTGELFF	TGTGCCAGTAGTGGGACAGCCAACACCGGGGAGCTGTTTTTT